The 25 T cell receptor beta chains reported below all come from one sample, sequenced in a study of early T cells in non-severe SARS-CoV-2 infection. Using its own MiXCR run on the 5' RACE reads, TCRdb lists one record per CDR3 protein. The data contain around 72,000 distinct CDR3 sequences, 10% of them singletons. The source material was whole blood, sampled at baseline. The receptor set was obtained from an adult who was a healthcare worker with PCR-confirmed SARS-CoV-2 infection or an uninfected control (not recorded which).

This clonotype was counted many times. The rearrangement uses TRBV29-1 and TRBJ2-1; D is unresolved. The germline V and J ends were trimmed by 0 bases and 10 bases, with 13 bases remaining between them. From germline, CDR1 is SQVTM and CDR2 ANQGSEA. The CDR3 is made up of 13 amino acids. The CDR3 loop is CSVEDRASREQFF. The DNA of the CDR3 is TGCAGCGTTGAAGATCGGGCGAGCCGCGAGCAGTTCTTC.

This clonotype was seen at least ten times. The rearrangement links TRBV7-2 to TRBJ2-1; 16 bases align to TRBD2. Germline V gene sequence: CDR1 SGHTA, CDR2 FQGNSA. This CDR3 region has 16 residues. Trimming removed 5 bases from V and 7 bases from J; junction bases left unmatched: 5. As DNA, the CDR3 is TGTGCCAGCAGCCAGGGACTAGCGGGGGGGTCGAATGAGCAGTTCTTC. Encoded protein: CASSQGLAGGSNEQFF.

Only a few counts were recorded for this clonotype. The V and J genes are TRBV4-3 and TRBJ2-1; perhaps TRBD2 as D (7 bases). CDR1 is LGHNA and CDR2 is YSLEER in the germline V gene. The CDR3 sequence is 15 residues long. The ends were cut back, 0 bases at V and 8 bases at J, with 14 bases in the middle. The CDR3 loop is CASSQDRGGAYEQFF. The DNA for the CDR3 is TGCGCCAGCAGCCAAGACAGAGGGGGGGCCTATGAGCAGTTCTTC.

As concerns this clonotype: The junction and the germline gene differ at one end; a read error may be behind it. V usage is TRBV7-8 and J usage is TRBJ2-7; D not certain. The CDR3 contains 14 residues. CDR1 is SGHVS and CDR2 is FQNEAQ in the germline V gene. For the CDR3, the DNA is TGCGCCAGCAGCTTGGATCGGAGCTCCTACGAGCAGTACTTC. This sequence encodes CASSLDRSSYEQYF.

This clonotype has a handful of counts. The chain recombines TRBV6-1 with TRBJ1-1; no reliable D call. With 0 bases removed from V and 0 bases from J, the gap between germline ends came to 17 bases. There are 18 residues in the CDR3. The germline V gene encodes CDR1 MNHNS and CDR2 SASEGT. CDR3 sequence reads: CASSEALVQHVMNTEAFF. The CDR3 DNA reads TGTGCCAGCAGTGAAGCGCTCGTGCAGCACGTAATGAACACTGAAGCTTTCTTT.

This clonotype was detected ten times or more. The chain combines TRBV27 with TRBJ1-1, with D tentatively TRBD1 (5 bases). V shed 6 bases and J shed 8 bases, with 19 bases lying between them. The length of the CDR3 is 14 residues. The germline V gene encodes CDR1 MNHEY and CDR2 SMNVEV (reference sequence). CDR3 DNA sequence: TGTGCCAGCAGCCAAGCCGGGGGTGTGAAGGAAGCTTTCTTT. This encodes CASSQAGGVKEAFF.

This clonotype was seen ten or more times. The V and J genes are TRBV7-8 and TRBJ1-2; D is unclear. The ends were cut back, 4 bases at V and 4 bases at J, with 16 bases in the middle. The CDR3 runs to 15 residues. Germline assignment: CDR1 SGHVS and CDR2 FQNEAQ. The CDR3 DNA follows: TGTGCCAGCAGCTCGTTAGGCCAAGAGGCCTATGGCTACACCTTC. The encoded protein is CASSSLGQEAYGYTF.

About this clonotype: Just one base apart from a much larger clone, this may be a read error. This chain uses TRBV7-3 with TRBJ2-7; possible D gene TRBD1, 6 bases. Germline V gene sequence: CDR1 SGHTA, CDR2 FQGTGA. The CDR3 covers 15 residues. The CDR3 sequence is CASSPSGQNSYEQCF. DNA of the CDR3: TGTGCCAGCAGCCCCTCAGGACAGAACTCCTACGAGCAGTGCTTC.

J is TRBJ1-6 and V is TRBV5-1; TRBD1 matches 9 bases. The CDR3 extends over 16 amino acids. Germline loops: CDR1 SGHRS, CDR2 YFSETQ. V dropped 4 bases and J dropped 5; count of bases not matched to a gene: 7. The CDR3 here is CASSKGTGINNSPLHF. CDR3 DNA sequence: TGCGCCAGCAGCAAAGGGACAGGGATAAATAATTCACCCCTCCACTTT.

This clonotype was recorded a few times. The gene calls are TRBV6-2 or TRBV6-3 and TRBJ1-4; no clear D gene. Germline V lookup: CDR1 MNHEY, CDR2 SVGEGT. V lost 0 bases to trimming and J lost 1 base, with 12 bases between them. CDR3 length: 17 amino acids. For the CDR3, the DNA is TGTGCCAGCAGTTACTCGTCACGGACCCGAACTAATGAAAAACTGTTTTTT. Translating gives CASSYSSRTRTNEKLFF.

The chain uses TRBV25-1 and TRBJ2-7; TRBD2 aligns across 7 bases. Germline trimming cut 7 bases from V and 5 bases from J; bases unmatched to any gene: 8. The CDR3 spans 13 residues. CDR1 and CDR2 from the germline V gene are MGHDK and SYGVNS. The CDR3 reads CASTLGGSHEQYF. The CDR3 bases are TGTGCCAGCACCCTCGGGGGGTCCCACGAGCAGTACTTC.

This clonotype was seen a handful of times. V usage is TRBV12-3 or TRBV12-4 and J usage is TRBJ1-5, with 11 nucleotides matching TRBD1. The CDR3 length is 15 residues. J lost 5 bases, V lost 3 bases, and 3 bases had no gene match. This CDR3 reads CASSFWTGGDQPQHF. The CDR3 DNA sequence: TGTGCCAGCAGTTTTTGGACAGGGGGCGATCAGCCCCAGCATTTT.

This clonotype was picked up many times. The chain uses TRBV5-1 and TRBJ2-7; either TRBD1 or TRBD2 may supply D (5 bases each). Trimming cost V 3 bases and J 4 bases, with 14 bases left between them. This CDR3 contains 14 residues. CDR1 SGHRS and CDR2 YFSETQ come from the germline V gene. In nucleotides, the CDR3 is TGCGCCAGCAGCTACCGGGACGGGCCGTACGAGCAGTACTTC. Encoded protein: CASSYRDGPYEQYF.

This clonotype was seen a handful of times. The chain combines TRBV12-3 or TRBV12-4 with TRBJ2-7; 9 bases are a match to TRBD1. With V trimmed by 5 bases and J by 2 bases, 7 bases remained unmatched. CDR3 length: 15 amino acids. For the CDR3, the DNA is TGTGCCAGCAGTCCCGGGACAGGGATAACCTACGAGCAGTACTTC. Its translation is CASSPGTGITYEQYF.

This clonotype was found a few times. The V gene is TRBV3-1, the J gene TRBJ2-1; no reliable D call. Looked up from germline, CDR1 is LGHDT and CDR2 is YNNKEL (reference sequence). V was trimmed by 8 bases and J by 11 bases, leaving 13 bases between them. The CDR3 loop spans 11 amino acids. The DNA of the CDR3 is TGTGCCAGCGTCTTAGGGATTAAGCAGTTCTTC. Residues: CASVLGIKQFF.

The gene calls are TRBV20-1 and TRBJ2-6, with D uncertain. Per the germline V gene, CDR1 is DFQATT and CDR2 is SNEGSKA (reference sequence). This CDR3 comprises 18 residues. V was shortened by 1 base and J by 0 bases, with 16 bases between the two germline ends. The CDR3 DNA follows: TGCAGTGCTAGAGGGATAGGTGATCAAATCTCTGGGGCCAACGTCCTGACTTTC. Its protein product is CSARGIGDQISGANVLTF.

This clonotype was seen a handful of times. The J gene is TRBJ1-1, the V gene TRBV5-5; D is perhaps TRBD1 (5 bases). V was pared by 1 base and J by 4 bases, with 11 bases between. The CDR3 is 14 residues long. CDR1 is SGHKS and CDR2 is YYEKEE in the germline V gene (reference sequence). CDR3 nucleotide sequence: TGTGCCAGCAGCTTGTTGCAGGGAGGCACTGAAGCTTTCTTT. This sequence encodes CASSLLQGGTEAFF.

The CDR3 DNA follows: TGTGCCAGCAGCTTACAAACGACAGGGCCCAACACTGAAGCTTTCTTT. Translating gives CASSLQTTGPNTEAFF. This chain uses TRBV7-9 with TRBJ1-1; 7 bases agree with TRBD1. V lost 2 bases and J lost 2; bases outside the gene matches: 8. The CDR3 spans 16 residues. Germline V lookup: CDR1 SEHNR, CDR2 FQNEAQ (reference sequence).

This clonotype was observed a handful of times. The rearrangement links TRBV6-2 or TRBV6-3 to TRBJ1-2; 7 bases fit TRBD1. Germline CDR1 reads MNHEY; CDR2 reads SVGEGT. V lost 5 bases to trimming and J lost 8 bases; unmatched junction nucleotides: 8. The CDR3 has 13 amino acids. In DNA form, the CDR3 reads TGTGCCAGCAGTATGGACAGGATTAAAGGCTACACCTTC. Protein: CASSMDRIKGYTF.

This chain connects TRBV11-2 to TRBJ2-1, with D uncertain. Germline lookup yields CDR1 SGHAT and CDR2 FQNNGV. The CDR3 spans 15 residues. Trimming shortened V by 6 bases and J by 4 bases, and 16 bases separated the two germline ends. The CDR3 DNA sequence: TGTGCCAGCAGTCCTGAATCCTCCCGATACAATGAGCAGTTCTTC. This translates into CASSPESSRYNEQFF.

This clonotype showed up just a few times. The chain carries TRBV5-1 and TRBJ1-4; D is perhaps TRBD1 (5 bases). The V end lost 4 bases, the J end lost 1 base, and 17 bases lay between the germline ends. CDR1 is SGHRS, CDR2 YFSETQ, per germline. The CDR3 is made up of 17 amino acids. CDR3 sequence reads: CASSPTHPGRTNEKLFF. In nucleotides, the CDR3 is TGCGCCAGCAGCCCTACGCACCCGGGGCGAACTAATGAAAAACTGTTTTTT.

V and J are TRBV4-1 and TRBJ2-7; 10 positions agree with TRBD1. This CDR3 is built from 19 residues. The ends lost 0 bases at V and 4 bases at J; junction bases unmatched: 15. CDR1 MGHRA and CDR2 YSYEKL come from the germline V gene. The CDR3 region is CASSQDRSKGTGDLYEQYF. The DNA for the CDR3 is TGCGCCAGCAGCCAAGATCGGTCAAAAGGGACAGGGGACCTATACGAGCAGTACTTC.

The gene calls are TRBV27 and TRBJ1-2, with 8 bases aligning to TRBD1. Germline V CDR1 and CDR2: MNHEY, SMNVEV (reference sequence). This CDR3 region has 15 residues. V lost 2 bases to trimming and J lost 1 base; unmatched junction nucleotides: 3. CDR3 in amino acids: CASSLDGQGNYGYTF. The CDR3 DNA reads TGTGCCAGCAGTTTAGATGGACAGGGTAACTATGGCTACACCTTC.

This clonotype has just a few counts. The V and J genes are TRBV27 and TRBJ2-3; 8 nucleotides agree with TRBD2. CDR3 length equals 15 residues. CDR1 and CDR2 (germline): MNHEY, SMNVEV (reference sequence). V shed 6 bases and J 3 bases; nucleotides not matched to a gene: 8. As DNA, the CDR3 is TGTGCCAGCAGAATAGCGGGGTTGGGTACAGATACGCAGTATTTT. Protein sequence: CASRIAGLGTDTQYF.

This chain joins TRBV5-1 and TRBJ2-3, with 10 bases aligning to TRBD2. V trimming: 3 bases; J trimming: 2 bases; junction bases outside the gene matches: 9. The length of the CDR3 is 17 residues. In germline, CDR1 is SGHRS, CDR2 YFSETQ. CDR3 protein: CASSSAGLADFTDTQYF. The CDR3 region has the DNA TGCGCCAGCAGCTCCGCAGGACTAGCGGACTTCACAGATACGCAGTATTTT.